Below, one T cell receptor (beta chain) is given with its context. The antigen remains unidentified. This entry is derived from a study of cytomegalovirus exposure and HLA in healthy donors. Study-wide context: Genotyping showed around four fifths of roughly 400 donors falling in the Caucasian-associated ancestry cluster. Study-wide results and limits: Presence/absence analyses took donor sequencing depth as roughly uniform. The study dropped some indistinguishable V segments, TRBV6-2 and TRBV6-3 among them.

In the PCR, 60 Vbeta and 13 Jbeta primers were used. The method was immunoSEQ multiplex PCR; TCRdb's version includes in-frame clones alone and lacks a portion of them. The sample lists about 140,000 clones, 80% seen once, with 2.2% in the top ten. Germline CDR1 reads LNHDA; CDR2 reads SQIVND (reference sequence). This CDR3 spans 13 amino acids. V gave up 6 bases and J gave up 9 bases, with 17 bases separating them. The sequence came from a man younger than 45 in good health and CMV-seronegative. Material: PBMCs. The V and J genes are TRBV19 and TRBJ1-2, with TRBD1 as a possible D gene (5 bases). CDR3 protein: CASSSWGEMRYTF. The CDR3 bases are TGTGCCAGTAGCTCTTGGGGGGAGATGCGCTACACCTTC.